This T cell receptor beta chain is from a study of technical replicates of blood from four donors. Using immunoSEQ multiplex PCR, the repertoire was profiled, and TCRdb retains in-frame clones only, with some absent. The data hold approximately 50,000 clones, with approximately 94% observed a single time. The TCR sequence derives from a human donor in good health. The sample was T cells isolated from PBMCs.

DNA for the CDR3: TGCAGCGTTGAAGTGGATAGGGAGGCTCTCTATGGCTACACCTTC. Translating gives CSVEVDREALYGYTF. The V gene is TRBV29-1, the J gene TRBJ1-2; D not certain. V shed 1 base and J shed 4 bases, with 16 bases lying between them. The CDR3 extends over 15 amino acids. Germline-derived CDR1 and CDR2 are SQVTM and ANQGSEA.